Below are 31 T cell receptor beta chains sequenced from a single sample in a study of cytomegalovirus exposure and HLA in healthy donors (dated by TCRdb to about 2017). Library creation used the immunoSEQ multiplex PCR assay. For the multiplex PCR, a mixture combining 60 forward primers for TCR Vbeta segments and 13 reverse primers for TCR Jbeta segments was used. TCRdb retrieved this table from immuneACCESS and kept in-frame rearrangements only. Not all clones are present; in checked studies, unresolved V genes account for under half, and no reason is known for the remainder. Counted in this sample were more than 200,000 clones; roughly 80% of them appeared once. Together, the top ten hold roughly 6% of the sample. Sequenced input: PBMCs. The receptors come from a man in his forties or fifties in good health and CMV-seropositive.

The chain has TRBV4-2 and TRBJ1-2; 9 bases agree with TRBD1. V gave up 3 bases and J gave up 3 bases; unmatched junction bases: 14. The CDR3 is 18 amino acids. CDR1 and CDR2 from the germline V gene are LGHNA and YNFKEQ. This CDR3 reads CASSQWDRETLKDYGYTF. DNA of the CDR3: TGTGCCAGCAGCCAGTGGGACAGGGAGACTTTAAAGGACTATGGCTACACCTTC.

This sequence joins TRBV19 and TRBJ2-1; TRBD2 matches 14 bases. This CDR3 has 21 amino acids. J lost 6 bases, V lost 5 bases, and 21 bases had no gene match. Germline V lookup: CDR1 LNHDA, CDR2 SQIVND (reference sequence). The CDR3 loop is CASSARWGPGLAGVVGNEQFF. CDR3 DNA sequence: TGTGCCAGTAGTGCCAGGTGGGGACCGGGACTAGCGGGAGTGGTGGGCAATGAGCAGTTCTTC.

V is TRBV14 and J is TRBJ2-3, with 7 nucleotides matching TRBD2. Trimming removed 4 bases from V and 2 bases from J; junction bases left unmatched: 9. The CDR3 consists of 16 residues. Germline CDR1 reads SGHDN; CDR2 reads FVKESK. This CDR3 reads CASSPRREPYTDTQYF. CDR3 nucleotides: TGTGCCAGCAGCCCCCGGCGGGAGCCGTACACAGATACGCAGTATTTT. The whole variable domain, filled in from reference TRBV14 and TRBJ2-3, reads EAGVTQFPSHSVIEKGQTVTLRCDPISGHDNLYWYRRVMGKEIKFLLHFVKESKQDESGMPNNRFLAERTGGTYSTLKVQPAELEDSGVYFCASSPRREPYTDTQYFGPGTRLTVL.

V gene TRBV7-2 combines with J gene TRBJ2-1, with TRBD2 identical over 15 bases. Per the germline V gene, CDR1 is SGHTA and CDR2 is FQGNSA. Germline trimming cut 5 bases from V and 9 bases from J; bases unmatched to any gene: 5. The CDR3 runs to 15 residues. The CDR3 DNA is TGTGCCAGCAGCCCTAGGACTAGCGGGAGGGGTGAGCAGTTCTTC. Translated: CASSPRTSGRGEQFF. Using reference TRBV7-2 and TRBJ2-1 for the parts outside the CDR3, the full variable domain is GAGVSQSPSNKVTEKGKDVELRCDPISGHTALYWYRQSLGQGLEFLIYFQGNSAPDKSGLPSDRFSAERTGGSVSTLTIQRTQQEDSAVYLCASSPRTSGRGEQFFGPGTRLTVL.

This chain uses TRBV5-5 with TRBJ2-5; 9 bases are shared with TRBD1. The germline V gene encodes CDR1 SGHKS and CDR2 YYEKEE (reference sequence). The V gene end was trimmed by 3 bases and the J gene end by 2 bases; junction bases not matched to a gene: 8. The CDR3 extends over 16 amino acids. In nucleotides, the CDR3 is TGTGCCAGCAGCTCGGCCGGGACAGGGTATCAAGAGACCCAGTACTTC. The encoded protein is CASSSAGTGYQETQYF.

The rearrangement joins TRBV7-8 to TRBJ1-4; tentatively, D is TRBD1 (5 bases). In germline, CDR1 is SGHVS, CDR2 FQNEAQ. V was pared by 5 bases and J by 8 bases, with 18 bases between. This CDR3 spans 15 amino acids. In DNA, the CDR3 is TGTGCCAGCAGCCCCGTGCATGGGGCTGAAGAAAAACTGTTTTTT. This translates into CASSPVHGAEEKLFF.

The V gene is TRBV4-1, the J gene TRBJ2-5; a possible D gene is TRBD1 (5 bases). CDR3 size: 15 residues. Looked up from germline, CDR1 is MGHRA and CDR2 is YSYEKL. The ends were cut back, 7 bases at V and 0 bases at J, with 15 bases in the middle. This CDR3 reads CASTPQAGNQETQYF. CDR3 sequence (DNA): TGCGCCAGCACCCCTCAGGCAGGGAACCAAGAGACCCAGTACTTC.

The V call is TRBV6-5, the J call TRBJ1-1; tentative D call: TRBD1 (6 bases). Trimming shortened V by 0 bases and J by 7 bases, and 15 bases separated the two germline ends. Germline V gives CDR1 MNHEY, CDR2 SVGAGI. CDR3 length: 15 residues. CDR3 coding DNA: TGTGCCAGCAGTTACTCGCAGGGGCCCTGGGGTGAAGCTTTCTTT. This sequence encodes CASSYSQGPWGEAFF.

This clone has only one observation. The rearrangement uses TRBV5-6 and TRBJ2-1, with a possible D match to TRBD2 (6 bases). Trimming stripped 3 bases from V and 6 bases from J, with 7 bases between. Germline-derived CDR1 and CDR2 are SGHDT and YYEEEE. The CDR3 is 12 residues long. CDR3 region: CASSWRGNEQFF. The CDR3 nucleotides are TGTGCCAGCAGCTGGAGGGGCAATGAGCAGTTCTTC.

The chain has TRBV19 and TRBJ2-3; D might be TRBD2 (6 bases). CDR1 is LNHDA and CDR2 is SQIVND in the germline V gene (reference sequence). V gave up 7 bases and J gave up 0 bases, with 14 bases separating them. This CDR3 contains 15 residues. The CDR3 spells CASTPFGGSTDTQYF. CDR3 sequence (DNA): TGTGCCAGTACCCCCTTCGGGGGTAGCACAGATACGCAGTATTTT.

This rearrangement joins TRBV7-6 to TRBJ1-1; a weak D match, TRBD1 (6 bases). The germline gives CDR1 SGHVS, CDR2 FNYEAQ. The ends were cut back, 5 bases at V and 7 bases at J, with 17 bases in the middle. The CDR3 covers 14 residues. Here the CDR3 DNA reads TGTGCCAGCAGCCCCCGAGGGGGACGAGATGAAGCTTTCTTT. Encoded protein: CASSPRGGRDEAFF.

The CDR3 is CASSLLDEQYF. DNA for the CDR3: TGTGCCAGCAGTCTCCTTGACGAGCAGTACTTC. The chain couples TRBV28 to TRBJ2-7; D uncertain. The CDR3 extends over 11 amino acids. Between the trimmed V and J ends, which lost 5 bases and 5 bases, there was a span of 7 bases. Germline V gives CDR1 MDHEN, CDR2 SYDVKM.

The rearrangement uses TRBV30 and TRBJ1-3; D gene uncertain. The CDR3 loop spans 17 amino acids. Germline CDR1 GTSNPN, CDR2 SVGIG (reference sequence). V dropped 0 bases and J dropped 4 bases, with 19 bases sitting between them. The CDR3 protein is CAWSVRGVNVLGNTIYF. Here the CDR3 DNA reads TGTGCCTGGAGTGTGAGAGGCGTCAACGTCTTGGGAAACACCATATATTTT. Full variable domain (remainder filled in from reference TRBV30 and TRBJ1-3): SQTIHQWPATLVQPVGSPLSLECTVEGTSNPNLYWYRQAAGRGLQLLFYSVGIGQISSEVPQNLSASRPQDRQFILSSKKLLLSDSGFYLCAWSVRGVNVLGNTIYFGEGSWLTVV.

This sequence joins TRBV11-1 and TRBJ2-5; 10 bases align to TRBD2. V lost 4 bases and J lost 4; bases outside the gene matches: 6. The CDR3 totals 15 residues. The germline CDR1 and CDR2 sequences are SGHAT and FQDESV (reference sequence). DNA of the CDR3: TGTGCCAGCAGCTCAGCGGGAGGGCCGGGAGAGACCCAGTACTTC. Translation: CASSSAGGPGETQYF. The variable domain in full, with the rest retrieved from reference TRBV11-1 and TRBJ2-5, is EAEVAQSPRYKITEKSQAVAFWCDPISGHATLYWYRQILGQGPELLVQFQDESVVDDSQLPKDRFSAERLKGVDSTLKIQPAELGDSAMYLCASSSAGGPGETQYFGPGTRLLVL.

This rearrangement joins TRBV9 to TRBJ2-4; 7 bases match TRBD1. Germline V CDR1 and CDR2: SGDLS, YYNGEE. The CDR3 covers 13 residues. J lost 12 bases, V lost 0 bases, and 6 bases had no gene match. As DNA, the CDR3 is TGTGCCAGCAGCGTAGCCTCAGGACAGGCTCAGTACTTC. Its translation is CASSVASGQAQYF.

The chain couples TRBV5-1 to TRBJ2-2; 8 bases align to TRBD2. J gave up 7 bases and V 4 bases, and 15 bases lay outside the gene matches. Looked up from germline, CDR1 is SGHRS and CDR2 is YFSETQ. This CDR3 spans 17 amino acids. The chain's CDR3 is CASSPPSKGGRHGELFF. The CDR3 DNA reads TGCGCCAGCAGCCCTCCCTCCAAGGGCGGGAGGCACGGGGAGCTGTTTTTT.

V is TRBV11-1 and J is TRBJ2-1; 10 positions match TRBD2. V shed 5 bases, J shed 9 bases, and the junction held 10 bases outside the gene matches. CDR3 length equals 15 residues. Germline-derived CDR1 and CDR2 are SGHAT and FQDESV (reference sequence). CDR3 residues: CASSQASGGTGEQFF. The CDR3 region has the DNA TGTGCCAGCAGCCAGGCTAGCGGGGGTACGGGTGAGCAGTTCTTC.

V gene TRBV30 combines with J gene TRBJ1-2; no reliable D call. Germline CDR1 is GTSNPN and CDR2 is SVGIG (reference sequence). CDR3 size: 14 residues. Trimming removed 0 bases from V and 7 bases from J, with 15 bases in between. The CDR3 is CAWSVNGRGTGYTF. The CDR3 bases are TGTGCCTGGAGTGTAAACGGGCGGGGTACTGGCTACACCTTC.

This clone was observed a few times. The chain is built from TRBV4-2 and TRBJ2-7; 13 bases agree with TRBD2. There are 15 residues in the CDR3. V was pared by 6 bases and J by 0 bases, with 2 bases of the junction left unmatched. Germline lookup yields CDR1 LGHNA and CDR2 YNFKEQ. The DNA for the CDR3 is TGTGCCAGCAGTTGGACTAGCGGGAGCTCCTACGAGCAGTACTTC. Its protein is CASSWTSGSSYEQYF.

This chain uses TRBV6-1 with TRBJ1-5; D is unclear. The V and J ends lost 3 bases and 2 bases respectively, with 11 bases between them. The germline gives CDR1 MNHNS, CDR2 SASEGT. This CDR3 has 15 amino acids. DNA for the CDR3: TGTGCCAGCAGTGATCGCTGGGGAGGCAATCAGCCCCAGCATTTT. Protein: CASSDRWGGNQPQHF.

The chain recombines TRBV7-9 with TRBJ2-2, with D possibly matching TRBD2 (6 bases). The CDR3 has 15 amino acids. Deletions cut 1 base from V and 5 bases from J, with 11 bases between. The germline V gene encodes CDR1 SEHNR and CDR2 FQNEAQ (reference sequence). CDR3 coding DNA: TGTGCCAGCAGCTTAGGCCTAGCGAGAACCGGGGAGCTGTTTTTT. Translating it yields CASSLGLARTGELFF.

J is TRBJ1-2 and V is TRBV7-9; D gene ambiguous. From germline, CDR1 is SEHNR and CDR2 FQNEAQ (reference sequence). The CDR3 has 11 amino acids. Trimming cost V 11 bases and J 5 bases, with 12 bases left between them. CDR3 DNA: TGTGCCGCGGTAGGAGGGTATGGCTACACCTTC. It yields the protein CAAVGGYGYTF.

CDR3 in DNA: TGTGCCAGCAGTGCTCTCAACAGGCAGTTCTTC. As protein: CASSALNRQFF. This rearrangement joins TRBV6-1 to TRBJ2-1; D not resolved. Trimming pared 4 bases from V and 12 bases from J, leaving 10 bases between. CDR1 is MNHNS, CDR2 SASEGT, per germline. This CDR3 comprises 11 residues.

The chain is built from TRBV5-1 and TRBJ2-5; 10 bases map to TRBD2. This CDR3 spans 17 amino acids. J gave up 1 base and V 1 base, and 7 bases lay outside the gene matches. Germline V gives CDR1 SGHRS, CDR2 YFSETQ. The CDR3 DNA is TGCGCCAGCAGCTTGTACTTAACTAGCGGGATCCAAGAGACCCAGTACTTC. Translation gives CASSLYLTSGIQETQYF.

The V gene is TRBV4-1, the J gene TRBJ2-3; 8 nucleotides align to TRBD2. This CDR3 comprises 16 residues. Per the germline V gene, CDR1 is MGHRA and CDR2 is YSYEKL. The ends lost 0 bases at V and 3 bases at J; junction bases unmatched: 5. The CDR3 protein is CASSQEGGGRTDTQYF. The CDR3 bases are TGCGCCAGCAGCCAAGAGGGTGGCGGGAGGACAGATACGCAGTATTTT.

This rearrangement joins TRBV6-7 to TRBJ2-7, with D perhaps matching TRBD2 (5 bases). TRBV6-7 is an ORF, and what it does is uncertain. This CDR3 has 15 residues. Trimming took 3 bases from V and 0 from J, leaving 12 bases between them. The CDR3 DNA reads TGTGCCAGCAGTTATAAGCGGCCCAACTCCTACGAGCAGTACGTC. As protein: CASSYKRPNSYEQYV.

This chain uses TRBV18 with TRBJ2-1; D is perhaps TRBD2 (5 bases). Germline assignment: CDR1 KGHSH and CDR2 LQKENI. The CDR3 runs to 17 residues. V was shortened by 4 bases and J by 5 bases, with 21 bases between the two germline ends. The CDR3 loop is CASSRQVGGPPNNEQFF. For the CDR3, the DNA is TGTGCCAGCTCACGGCAGGTGGGCGGGCCCCCCAACAATGAGCAGTTCTTC.

This sequence joins TRBV9 and TRBJ2-3; maybe TRBD2 (6 bases). V shed 2 bases and J shed 6 bases, with 22 bases lying between them. Germline assignment: CDR1 SGDLS and CDR2 YYNGEE. This CDR3 is built from 17 residues. CDR3 protein: CASSVGGPSKTGDTQYF. Here the CDR3 DNA reads TGTGCCAGCAGCGTCGGGGGTCCGTCGAAAACCGGGGATACGCAGTATTTT.

This chain connects TRBV10-1 to TRBJ2-7; 10 nucleotides agree with TRBD2. Looked up from germline, CDR1 is WNHNN and CDR2 is SYGVQD (reference sequence). The V and J ends lost 2 bases and 4 bases, in that order; junction bases with no gene match: 11. CDR3 length: 17 amino acids. CDR3 coding DNA: TGCGCCAGCAGTGAGAGCGCCCCCAGGACTAGCGGATACGAGCAGTACGTC. Protein: CASSESAPRTSGYEQYV.

The V and J genes are TRBV5-1 and TRBJ2-5; D gene unclear. This CDR3 is 14 amino acids long. The V end was cut by 1 base, the J end by 2 bases, with 9 bases between. Germline assignment: CDR1 SGHRS and CDR2 YFSETQ. DNA for the CDR3: TGCGCCAGCAGCTTGTTATACAGTCAAGAGACCCAGTACTTC. Its translation is CASSLLYSQETQYF.

The table lists this clone with a few counts. The gene calls are TRBV5-4 and TRBJ1-2, with 10 positions matching TRBD1. CDR1 and CDR2 from the germline V gene are SGHNT and YYREEE (reference sequence). This CDR3 has 17 residues. Trimming removed 0 bases from V and 0 bases from J; junction bases left unmatched: 5. CDR3 coding DNA: TGTGCCAGCAGCTTGGTGGGACAGGGGCCCGCTAACTATGGCTACACCTTC. This sequence encodes CASSLVGQGPANYGYTF. Full variable domain (outside the CDR3, taken from reference TRBV5-4 and TRBJ1-2): ETGVTQSPTHLIKTRGQQVTLRCSSQSGHNTVSWYQQALGQGPQFIFQYYREEENGRGNFPPRFSGLQFPNYSSELNVNALELDDSALYLCASSLVGQGPANYGYTFGSGTRLTVV.